One and the same sample provided the 17 T cell receptor beta chains below, sequenced in a study of T cell responses to AZD1222 COVID-19 vaccine. Repertoires were generated with immunoSEQ multiplex PCR, while TCRdb's copy carries only in-frame clones and drops some. The sample yields 83,000 or so clones, roughly 83% seen once. This material consisted of peripheral blood, taken on day 0 of AZD1222 vaccination. The receptors derive from an adult in good health.

This clone came up once. The chain carries TRBV19 and TRBJ1-2; 11 nucleotides line up with TRBD1. This CDR3 is 13 amino acids long. The V gene's germline CDR1 is LNHDA and CDR2 SQIVND (reference sequence). Trimming took 8 bases from V and 4 from J; bases not matched to a gene: 3. The CDR3 region is CASRTGGTYGYTF. The CDR3, as DNA: TGTGCCAGTCGGACAGGGGGCACCTATGGCTACACCTTC.

The rearrangement links TRBV24-1 to TRBJ2-1; TRBD2 aligns across 12 bases. Germline V gene data show CDR1 as KGHDR and CDR2 as SFDVKD. CDR3 length: 14 residues. The J segment lost 7 bases and the V segment lost 9 bases, leaving 6 bases of the junction unmatched. The CDR3 reads CATASGGARNEQFF. The CDR3, as DNA: TGTGCCACCGCTAGCGGGGGGGCTCGGAATGAGCAGTTCTTC.

The chain has TRBV9 and TRBJ2-3, with 8 bases fitting TRBD2. Germline V gene data show CDR1 as SGDLS and CDR2 as YYNGEE. CDR3 length: 15 residues. V lost 1 base, J lost 4 bases, and 5 bases stayed unmatched. The CDR3 is CASSVRGGRPDTQYF. CDR3 DNA: TGTGCCAGCAGCGTACGGGGGGGTCGCCCAGATACGCAGTATTTT.

The genes are TRBV7-9 and TRBJ2-3; D not certain. The germline V gene has CDR1 SEHNR and CDR2 FQNEAQ (reference sequence). V lost 4 bases to trimming and J lost 0 bases, with 17 bases between them. CDR3 size: 17 residues. CDR3 amino acids: CASSSPRNSPSTDTQYF. CDR3 nucleotides: TGTGCCAGCAGCTCCCCCCGTAACAGCCCTAGCACAGATACGCAGTATTTT.

The rearrangement links TRBV11-2 to TRBJ1-1, with unresolved D. V lost 1 base and J lost 4, with 4 bases in between. The germline CDR1 and CDR2 sequences are SGHAT and FQNNGV. The CDR3 loop spans 12 amino acids. The CDR3: CASSLGATEAFF. As DNA, the CDR3 is TGTGCCAGCAGCTTAGGTGCCACTGAAGCTTTCTTT.

CDR3 sequence: CASSPLGGPQHF. For the CDR3, the DNA is TGTGCCAGCAGCCCCCTCGGGGGGCCCCAGCATTTT. The V call is TRBV27, the J call TRBJ1-5; perhaps TRBD1 as D (5 bases). Trimming removed 6 bases at V and 9 bases at J, with 12 bases between. In germline, CDR1 is MNHEY, CDR2 SMNVEV (reference sequence). The CDR3 has 12 residues.

This rearrangement joins TRBV24-1 to TRBJ1-2; unclear D gene. The CDR3 sequence is 11 residues long. The V gene's germline CDR1 is KGHDR and CDR2 SFDVKD. The ends were cut back, 4 bases at V and 4 bases at J, with 3 bases in the middle. CDR3 coding DNA: TGTGCCACCAGTGAGGGCTATGGCTACACCTTC. This translates into CATSEGYGYTF.

With respect to this clone: Other nucleotide sequences in the sample specify the same CDR3. The gene calls are TRBV9 and TRBJ2-5; TRBD1 matches 9 bases. The CDR3 is 14 amino acids. CDR1 SGDLS and CDR2 YYNGEE come from the germline V gene. V lost 2 bases and J lost 2; bases outside the gene matches: 1. The DNA of the CDR3 is TGTGCCAGCAGCGTGGGGACAGGGCAAGAGACCCAGTACTTC. Translated, it gives CASSVGTGQETQYF.

The chain carries TRBV5-4 and TRBJ1-2; TRBD1 matches at 9 bases. Germline CDR1 and CDR2: SGHNT and YYREEE (reference sequence). CDR3 size: 13 residues. J lost 7 bases, V lost 4 bases, and 5 bases had no gene match. This CDR3 reads CASSVTGGGGYTF. As DNA, the CDR3 is TGTGCCAGCAGCGTAACAGGGGGCGGTGGCTACACCTTC.

V gene TRBV7-9 combines with J gene TRBJ1-6, with D unclear. Trimming took 1 base from V and 7 from J, leaving 11 bases between them. In germline, CDR1 is SEHNR, CDR2 FQNEAQ (reference sequence). This CDR3 spans 15 amino acids. CDR3 loop: CASSLVGGKNSPLHF. The CDR3 bases are TGTGCCAGCAGCTTAGTTGGTGGCAAGAATTCACCCCTCCACTTT.

This clone occurred a few times. V usage is TRBV6-5 and J usage is TRBJ1-6, with TRBD1 identical over 9 bases. Germline V gives CDR1 MNHEY, CDR2 SVGAGI. The junction had 8 bases not matched to a gene; V was cut back by 6 bases and J by 8 bases. The CDR3 extends over 15 amino acids. The CDR3, as DNA: TGTGCCAGCAGCTCCCCAACAGGGGGCGATTCACCCCTCCACTTT. Amino acid sequence: CASSSPTGGDSPLHF.

V is TRBV5-8 and J is TRBJ2-7; 9 nucleotides line up with TRBD1. Losses at the gene ends were 4 bases for V and 4 bases for J; bases not matched to a gene: 9. From germline, CDR1 is SGHTS and CDR2 YDEGEE. This CDR3 is 15 amino acids long. This CDR3 is CASSLTGTGIYEQYF. CDR3 DNA: TGTGCCAGCAGCCTAACCGGGACAGGGATTTACGAGCAGTACTTC.

The chain employs TRBV7-2 and TRBJ2-7; D is possibly TRBD1 or TRBD2 (6 bases each). V dropped 5 bases and J dropped 2 bases, with 16 bases sitting between them. The CDR3 is 15 amino acids. Per germline, CDR1 SGHTA and CDR2 FQGNSA. CDR3: CASSGGLGGAYEQYF. The DNA of the CDR3 is TGTGCCAGCAGCGGGGGGCTCGGGGGCGCCTACGAGCAGTACTTC.

This clone was detected only a few times. The chain carries TRBV3-1 (or the pseudogene TRBV3-2) and TRBJ2-7; D unclear. The CDR3 extends over 15 amino acids. V was trimmed by 4 bases and J by 2 bases, leaving 15 bases between them. Germline lookup yields CDR1 LGHDT and CDR2 YNNKEL (reference sequence). CDR3 DNA sequence: TGTGCCAGCAGCCTCAACCTATTAGGTACCTACGAGCAGTACTTC. This gives the protein CASSLNLLGTYEQYF.

The chain is built from TRBV4-2 and TRBJ1-4; D not resolved. This CDR3 has 13 amino acids. The germline gives CDR1 LGHNA, CDR2 YNFKEQ. V was shortened by 8 bases and J by 8 bases, with 15 bases between the two germline ends. The CDR3 protein is CASEERVGEKLFF. The CDR3, as DNA: TGTGCCAGCGAGGAAAGGGTTGGCGAAAAACTGTTTTTT.

As for this clone: At one boundary the junction diverges from the germline segment, which might be a read error. The chain uses TRBV7-7 and TRBJ2-5, with TRBD2 matching 7 bases. The length of the CDR3 is 15 residues. Germline lookup yields CDR1 SSHAT and CDR2 FNYEAQ (reference sequence). The CDR3 reads CASTQTPSGQETQYF. The CDR3 DNA reads as TGTGCTAGCACCCAGACACCTAGCGGCCAAGAGACCCAGTACTTC.

The V gene is TRBV15, the J gene TRBJ2-1; D is uncertain. Germline V gene lookup returns CDR1 LNHNV and CDR2 YYDKDF (reference sequence). The germline V and J ends were trimmed by 1 base and 4 bases, with 14 bases remaining between them. CDR3 length equals 16 residues. This CDR3 is CATSRGQGDLYNEQFF. The CDR3, as DNA: TGTGCCACCAGCAGAGGACAAGGAGACCTTTACAATGAGCAGTTCTTC.